This T cell receptor (beta chain) was captured in a study of vaccination effects on CD4 cells after COVID-19. This CDR3 is 16 amino acids long. Germline trimming cut 4 bases from V and 0 bases from J; bases unmatched to any gene: 6. Germline CDR1 and CDR2: SGHRS and YFSETQ. Comment on this clone: Antigen specificity is unknown.

Antigen-specific CD4+ T cells were expanded (with viral peptide pools) by the ViraFEST assay ahead of sequencing. It was after nine to ten days of culture that CD4+ T cells were isolated. Cultures got half-medium changes with IL-2 on days 3 and 7. Here immunoSEQ multiplex PCR was the method, and the copy in TCRdb shows in-frame clones only, minus some. The data hold approximately 22,000 clones, with around 72% observed a single time. Study-wide findings and caveats: Cross-reactivity with common cold coronaviruses was shown by only 1 of 255 vaccine-induced clones in healthy vaccinees.

This clonotype originated in a human donor who received a COVID-19 vaccine. The chain couples TRBV5-1 to TRBJ2-2; TRBD2 matches at 7 bases. This material consisted of CD4+ T cells from PBMCs cultured with HCoV-229E spike peptides, taken before COVID-19 vaccination. In nucleotides, the CDR3 is TGCGCCAGCAGCCCCCTGGCGGGGGCGAACACCGGGGAGCTGTTTTTT. Translated: CASSPLAGANTGELFF.